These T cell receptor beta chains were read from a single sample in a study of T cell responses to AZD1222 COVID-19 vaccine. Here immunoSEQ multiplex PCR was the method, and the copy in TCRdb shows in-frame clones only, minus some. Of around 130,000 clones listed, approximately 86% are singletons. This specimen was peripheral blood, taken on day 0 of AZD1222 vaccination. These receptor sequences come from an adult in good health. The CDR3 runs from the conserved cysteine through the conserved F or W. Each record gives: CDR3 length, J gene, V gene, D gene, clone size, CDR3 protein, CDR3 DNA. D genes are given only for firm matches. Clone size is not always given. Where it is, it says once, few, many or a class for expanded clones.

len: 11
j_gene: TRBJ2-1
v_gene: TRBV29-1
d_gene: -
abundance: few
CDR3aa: CSANGFGEQFF
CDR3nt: TGCAGTGCTAACGGTTTTGGGGAGCAGTTCTTC

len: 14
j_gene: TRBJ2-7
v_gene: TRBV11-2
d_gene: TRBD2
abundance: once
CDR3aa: CASSDGGGRYEQYF
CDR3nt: TGTGCCAGCAGCGACGGGGGGGGCCGGTACGAGCAGTACTTC

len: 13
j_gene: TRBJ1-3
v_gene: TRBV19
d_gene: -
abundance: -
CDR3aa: CASSRSSGNTIYF
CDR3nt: TGTGCCAGTAGCCGGAGCTCTGGAAACACCATATATTTT

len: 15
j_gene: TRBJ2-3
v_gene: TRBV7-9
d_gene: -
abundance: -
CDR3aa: CASSVGLGSTDTQYF
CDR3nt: TGTGCCAGCAGCGTGGGACTTGGTAGCACAGATACGCAGTATTTT

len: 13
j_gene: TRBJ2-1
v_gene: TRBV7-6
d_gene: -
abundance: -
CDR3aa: CASSLSIYNEQFF
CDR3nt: TGTGCCAGCAGCTTAAGTATCTACAATGAGCAGTTCTTC

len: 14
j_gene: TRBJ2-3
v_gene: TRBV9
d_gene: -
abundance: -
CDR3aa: CASSVGLALDTQYF
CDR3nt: TGTGCCAGCAGCGTAGGGCTAGCACTTGATACGCAGTATTTT

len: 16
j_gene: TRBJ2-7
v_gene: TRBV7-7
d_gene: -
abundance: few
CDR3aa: CASSLGTRSRAYEQYF
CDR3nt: TGTGCCAGCAGCTTAGGAACACGTAGCCGAGCCTACGAGCAGTACTTC

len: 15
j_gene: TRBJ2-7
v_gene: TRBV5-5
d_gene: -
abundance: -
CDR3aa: CASSWGTTFSYEQYF
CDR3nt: TGTGCCAGCAGCTGGGGGACCACCTTCTCCTACGAGCAGTACTTC

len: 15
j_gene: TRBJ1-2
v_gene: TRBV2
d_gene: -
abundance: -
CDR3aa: CASSDFGSSDYGYTF
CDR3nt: TGTGCCAGCAGTGATTTTGGTTCGAGTGACTATGGCTACACCTTC

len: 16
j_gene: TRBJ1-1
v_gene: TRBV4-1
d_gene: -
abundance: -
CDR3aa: CASSQILGQGNTEAFF
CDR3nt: TGCGCCAGCAGCCAAATATTGGGCCAGGGGAACACTGAAGCTTTCTTT

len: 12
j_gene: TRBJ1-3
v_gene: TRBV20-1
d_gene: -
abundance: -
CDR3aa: CSASDSGNTIYF
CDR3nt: TGCAGTGCTAGTGACTCTGGAAACACCATATATTTT

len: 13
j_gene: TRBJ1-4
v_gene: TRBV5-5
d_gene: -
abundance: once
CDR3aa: CASSGTRDEKLFF
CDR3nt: TGTGCCAGCTCCGGGACCAGAGATGAAAAACTGTTTTTT

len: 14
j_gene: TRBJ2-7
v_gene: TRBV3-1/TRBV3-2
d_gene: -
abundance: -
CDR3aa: CASSRKELTNEQYF
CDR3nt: TGTGCCAGCAGCAGGAAAGAACTCACCAACGAGCAGTACTTC

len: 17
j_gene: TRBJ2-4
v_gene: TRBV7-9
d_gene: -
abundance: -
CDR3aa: CASSLMVQGPGFDIQYF
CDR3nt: TGTGCCAGCAGCTTAATGGTACAAGGGCCCGGGTTTGACATTCAGTACTTC

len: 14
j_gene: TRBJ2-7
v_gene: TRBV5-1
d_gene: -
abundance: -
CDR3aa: CASSLGVGGYEQYF
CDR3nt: TGCGCCAGCAGCTTGGGGGTCGGAGGGTACGAGCAGTACTTC

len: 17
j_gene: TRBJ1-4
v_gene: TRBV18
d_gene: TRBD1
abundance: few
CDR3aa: CASSPNSPGQGNEKLFF
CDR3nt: TGTGCCAGCTCACCTAATTCCCCCGGACAGGGTAATGAAAAACTGTTTTTT

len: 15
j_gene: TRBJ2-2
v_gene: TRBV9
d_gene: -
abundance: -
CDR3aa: CASSVFQDNTGELFF
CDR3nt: TGTGCCAGCAGCGTATTTCAGGATAACACCGGGGAGCTGTTTTTT